These T cell receptor beta chains were read from a single sample in a study of T cell responses to AZD1222 COVID-19 vaccine. Profiling relied on immunoSEQ multiplex PCR, and the TCRdb table lists in-frame clones only, not all of them. This table holds roughly 260,000 clones, approximately 95% found once. Source: peripheral blood, taken on day 0 of AZD1222 vaccination. These TCRs come from an adult in good health. The CDR3 runs from the conserved cysteine through the conserved F or W. The D gene is left open where the match is weak. Clone size is not always given. Where it is, it says once, few, many or a class for expanded clones.

V gene: TRBV3-1/TRBV3-2; D gene: NA; J gene: TRBJ1-6; clone size: NA; CDR3 DNA: TGTGCCAGCAGCCCAGGGGCTTCACCCCTCCACTTT; CDR3 protein: CASSPGASPLHF
V gene: TRBV5-1; D gene: NA; J gene: TRBJ2-5; clone size: NA; CDR3 DNA: TGCGCCAGCAGTTTGGGACTGGAAGAGACCCAGTACTTC; CDR3 protein: CASSLGLEETQYF
V gene: TRBV7-9; D gene: NA; J gene: TRBJ2-1; clone size: NA; CDR3 DNA: TGTGCTACCCAGGAGAACGACAATGAGCAGTTCTTC; CDR3 protein: CATQENDNEQFF
V gene: TRBV5-1; D gene: TRBD1; J gene: TRBJ2-7; clone size: NA; CDR3 DNA: TGCGCCAGCAGCAAAAGCCGGGACAGGTTCCACGAGCAGTACTTC; CDR3 protein: CASSKSRDRFHEQYF
V gene: TRBV15; D gene: NA; J gene: TRBJ1-1; clone size: NA; CDR3 DNA: TGTGCCACCAGCAGACGCCAGGGAGAAGCTTTCTTT; CDR3 protein: CATSRRQGEAFF
V gene: TRBV19; D gene: NA; J gene: TRBJ2-7; clone size: NA; CDR3 DNA: TGTGCCAGTAGTATCGGCAGTAGTTCCTACGAGCAGTACTTC; CDR3 protein: CASSIGSSSYEQYF
V gene: TRBV7-2; D gene: NA; J gene: TRBJ1-5; clone size: NA; CDR3 DNA: TGTGCCAGCAGCTTATCTGCTGGGGTCGGTCAGCCCCAGCATTTT; CDR3 protein: CASSLSAGVGQPQHF
V gene: TRBV7-2; D gene: TRBD1; J gene: TRBJ1-2; clone size: few; CDR3 DNA: TGTGCCAGCAGCAGCGACAGGGGAGAGGTTGGCTACACCTTC; CDR3 protein: CASSSDRGEVGYTF
V gene: TRBV19; D gene: NA; J gene: TRBJ2-7; clone size: NA; CDR3 DNA: TGTGCCAGTAGTATAGCCACATATCGCCCCCAGTACTTC; CDR3 protein: CASSIATYRPQYF
V gene: TRBV2; D gene: NA; J gene: TRBJ1-5; clone size: few; CDR3 DNA: TGTGCCAGCAGTGCCGATAGCAATCAGCCCCAGCATTTT; CDR3 protein: CASSADSNQPQHF
V gene: TRBV19; D gene: NA; J gene: TRBJ1-5; clone size: NA; CDR3 DNA: TGTGCCAGTAGTATGGGGAGTCAGCCCCAGCATTTT; CDR3 protein: CASSMGSQPQHF
V gene: TRBV5-4; D gene: NA; J gene: TRBJ2-7; clone size: NA; CDR3 DNA: TGTGCCAGCAGCCCAGGGGGGCGGTCCTCCTACGAGCAGTACTTC; CDR3 protein: CASSPGGRSSYEQYF
V gene: TRBV4-3; D gene: TRBD2; J gene: TRBJ2-3; clone size: NA; CDR3 DNA: TGCGCCAGCAGCCAAGACTGGCGGGAGGGGAGCACAGATACGCAGTATTTT; CDR3 protein: CASSQDWREGSTDTQYF
V gene: TRBV19; D gene: NA; J gene: TRBJ1-4; clone size: NA; CDR3 DNA: TGTGCCAGTTCTGACAGGAATGAAAAACTGTTTTTT; CDR3 protein: CASSDRNEKLFF